The present T cell receptor (beta chain) was sequenced within a study of blood T cell repertoires in COVID-19 (dated by TCRdb to 2019 to 2021). As for the study more broadly: Collaborator samples came from the United States, Italy and Spain and covered acute and convalescent phases of COVID-19. Nearly every sample came with metadata listing a de-identified subject ID, COVID-19 status, age in years and sex. Samples came from the ongoing ImmuneRACE study (first 160 participants) plus 1,254 subjects from 6 global collaborators. The repertoires were made available in a free public database intended to serve as a resource for research on the immune response to SARS-CoV-2. The prospective study material was composed of cDNA or gDNA derived from T cells, B-cell-depleted T cells, or PBMCs. Where available, HLA class I and class II types were obtained from metadata supplied by the sample provider rather than from assay-based typing. Deeply sampled blood TCRbeta repertoires from subjects exposed to, actively infected with, or recovered from COVID-19 were included in the dataset.

As encoded in the germline V gene (reference sequence), CDR1 is LNHNV while CDR2 is YYDKDF. Cut back by 0 bases and 4 bases, the V and J ends lie 12 bases apart. The CDR3 starts with the cysteine, ends with the phenylalanine, and has 15 residues. Only CDR3 DNA remains: 45 bases, in frame from the first base. At one collaborating source in Seattle, patients were enrolled during active infection and were followed longitudinally through the course of disease. Whole blood was collected in K2EDTA tubes by collaborating institutions according to the institutions' own protocols. Collaborator samples were shipped for TCRbeta analysis as frozen whole blood, isolated PBMCs, or DNA extracted from either sample type. Points the paper makes about the study in general: The amount of clinical and demographic metadata varied by source and participant and was provided uncurated.

The immunoSEQ Assay, a bias-controlled multiplex PCR, was used to amplify TCRbeta CDR3 regions from genomic DNA. The authors processed their data as follows. Nucleated cell counts per sample were estimated from amplification of reference gene primers within the assay. Sequence reads were collapsed and filtered to measure the absolute abundance of every unique TCRbeta CDR3 rearrangement. For each sample, productive Simpson clonality was calculated as the square root of Simpson's diversity index across productive rearrangements. TCRdb holds this immuneACCESS table with in-frame rearrangements only. Some clones are missing; in checked studies, unresolved V genes explain under half, and the rest has no known cause. The D gene and trimming were derived from the DNA, and the V and J assignments and clone size from that table. For this sample the table gives 350,000 to 500,000 clones, of which roughly 89% were detected only once. 0.7% to 0.85% of the sample rests with the top ten.

As to this clone: What this receptor recognizes is not known. No qualities accompany the bases; no much larger clone lies one base away.

The sequenced sample was peripheral blood. The chain uses TRBV15 and TRBJ1-1, with no reliable assignment of the D segment. This clonotype originated in a young man with COVID-19, enrolled during active disease. CDR3 region: CATSRDTGYGTEAFF. The bases are TGTGCCACCAGCAGAGATACGGGGTACGGCACTGAAGCTTTCTTT.